One T cell receptor (beta chain) is described in this entry. Its antigen is still unknown. The CDR3 length is 16 residues. Trimming shortened V by 2 bases and J by 0 bases, and 11 bases separated the two germline ends. From germline, CDR1 is SGHRS and CDR2 YFSETQ. Regarding treatment: roughly 19 received Ad26.COV2.S at low or high dose, single or two shots; 5 received placebo; per-sample allocation not given. Day 63 after the first injection of vaccine or placebo was the sampling time. The administered vaccine (an Ad26 vector) expressed Wuhan-strain SARS-CoV-2 spike. This record comes from a study of Ad26.COV2.S vaccination and SARS-CoV-2 variants. Study background: Donor allocation was to the COV1001 Ad26.COV2.S trial arm. Findings and limits, study-wide: Vaccinated individuals (as opposed to placebo recipients) had higher spike-specific TCR breadth.

TCRdb keeps only in-frame clones here, not all; method: immunoSEQ multiplex PCR. The sample consists of 350,000 to 500,000 clones, 85% to 90% of them appearing once. This sample comprised peripheral blood, obtained in a trial of Ad26.COV2.S vaccine versus placebo. V usage is TRBV5-1 and J usage is TRBJ2-2; D gene uncertain. The sequence derives from a person between 18 and 65 years old who received the Ad26.COV2.S COVID-19 vaccine or a placebo. This CDR3 is CASSFPLRANTGELFF. Here the CDR3 DNA reads TGCGCCAGCAGCTTCCCCTTACGCGCGAACACCGGGGAGCTGTTTTTT.